The 4 T cell receptor beta chains listed next were all sequenced from one sample in a study of blood T cells in healthy people across ages. A sample-barcoded 5' primer and a J-beta primer mix were used in a second PCR of about 7 to 12 cycles. TCRdb reprocessed the 5' RACE reads with MiXCR, giving one entry per CDR3 protein. Of 1.5 million to 2 million distinct CDR3 sequences in the sample, 28% are singletons; the top ten hold 7.7%. Sequencing input: blood. These receptor sequences come from a woman younger than 45 in good health.

This clonotype turned up a few times. The gene calls are TRBV2 and TRBJ2-7; 10 bases are a match to TRBD2. The V gene's germline CDR1 is SNHLY and CDR2 FYNNEI. The CDR3 loop spans 15 amino acids. The V segment lost 6 bases and the J segment 3 bases; nucleotides outside the gene matches: 8. The CDR3: CASRGAGGWGYEQYF. The CDR3 DNA is TGTGCCAGCAGAGGAGCGGGGGGGTGGGGCTACGAGCAGTACTTC.

The rearrangement joins TRBV11-2 to TRBJ2-1; D is possibly TRBD1 (7 bases). Germline CDR1 reads SGHAT; CDR2 reads FQNNGV. CDR3 length: 14 residues. With 8 bases removed from V and 7 bases from J, the gap between germline ends came to 18 bases. This CDR3 is CASHFGQGGNEQFF. CDR3 nucleotides: TGTGCCAGCCATTTCGGGCAGGGGGGTAATGAGCAGTTCTTC.

The chain uses TRBV7-9 and TRBJ2-7; no clear D. Germline CDR1 and CDR2: SEHNR and FQNEAQ (reference sequence). The CDR3 has 14 residues. Trimming pared 1 base from V and 2 bases from J, leaving 9 bases between. CDR3 DNA: TGTGCCAGCAGCTTAGACGCAGAGACCTACGAGCAGTACTTC. Amino acids: CASSLDAETYEQYF.

The V gene is TRBV6-6, the J gene TRBJ1-4, with D possibly TRBD1 on 5 matching bases. The CDR3 has 14 residues. Germline V gene data show CDR1 as MNHNY and CDR2 as SVGAGI (reference sequence). Between the trimmed V and J ends, which lost 3 bases and 5 bases, there was a span of 10 bases. The CDR3 DNA reads TGTGCCAGCAGTTATAGGGGCGCGAATGAAAAACTGTTTTTT. It specifies CASSYRGANEKLFF.